Each of the 3 T cell receptor beta chains below was sequenced from the same sample in a study of blood T cell repertoires in COVID-19. TCRdb's copy holds only in-frame clones and misses some; the assay was immunoSEQ multiplex PCR. The sample consists of 130,000 to 150,000 clones, around 79% of them appearing once. The specimen was peripheral blood. These receptor sequences come from a man aged 55-75 years with acute or convalescent COVID-19.

The chain combines TRBV6-2 or TRBV6-3 with TRBJ2-1; tentatively, D is TRBD1 (7 bases). CDR1 is MNHEY, CDR2 SVGEGT, per germline. Trimming removed 6 bases at V and 6 bases at J, with 18 bases between. This CDR3 has 15 amino acids. CDR3 nucleotides: TGTGCCAGCAGCAACGGGGGACAGCCCCCCAATGAGCAGTTCTTC. Protein sequence: CASSNGGQPPNEQFF.

The chain employs TRBV7-8 and TRBJ1-3; D is unresolved. Trimming stripped 8 bases from V and 9 bases from J, with 20 bases between. The CDR3 is made up of 14 amino acids. Germline CDR1 is SGHVS and CDR2 is FQNEAQ. CDR3 loop: CASGPGSGDSTIYF. The CDR3 coding sequence is TGTGCCAGCGGACCAGGCTCCGGGGATAGCACCATATATTTT.

The chain employs TRBV2 and TRBJ2-1; 7 positions agree with TRBD2. Looked up from germline, CDR1 is SNHLY and CDR2 is FYNNEI. Trimming at V came to 6 bases and at J to 7 bases, leaving 6 bases not matched to a gene. This CDR3 region has 13 residues. The CDR3 loop is CASRAGDYNEQFF. CDR3 DNA: TGTGCCAGCAGGGCGGGGGATTATAATGAGCAGTTCTTC.